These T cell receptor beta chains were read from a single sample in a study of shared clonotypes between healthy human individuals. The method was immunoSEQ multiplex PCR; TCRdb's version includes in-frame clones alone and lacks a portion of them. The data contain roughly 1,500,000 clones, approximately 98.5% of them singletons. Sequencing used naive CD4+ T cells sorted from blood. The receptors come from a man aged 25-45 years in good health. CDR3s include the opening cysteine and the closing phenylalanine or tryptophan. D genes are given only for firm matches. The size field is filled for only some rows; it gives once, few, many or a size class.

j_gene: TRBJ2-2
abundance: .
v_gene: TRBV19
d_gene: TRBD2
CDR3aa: CASSITAGLAGAGELFF
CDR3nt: TGTGCCAGTAGTATAACGGCCGGTCTAGCGGGAGCCGGGGAGCTGTTTTTT

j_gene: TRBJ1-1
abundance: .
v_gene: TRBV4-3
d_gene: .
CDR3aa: CASSSGSEAFF
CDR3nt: TGCGCCAGCAGCTCGGGCTCTGAAGCTTTCTTT

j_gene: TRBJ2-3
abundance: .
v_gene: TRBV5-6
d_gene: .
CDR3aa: CASRPAGYTDTQYF
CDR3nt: TGTGCCAGCAGACCAGCGGGCTACACAGATACGCAGTATTTT

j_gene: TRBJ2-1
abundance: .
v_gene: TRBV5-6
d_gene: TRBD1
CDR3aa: CASSLDGRTGEYNEQFF
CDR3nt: TGTGCCAGCAGCTTGGATGGACGGACAGGGGAGTACAATGAGCAGTTCTTC

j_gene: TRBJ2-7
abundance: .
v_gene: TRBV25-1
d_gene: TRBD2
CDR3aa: CASSPPKHSGAEQYF
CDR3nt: TGTGCCAGCAGTCCTCCGAAACATAGCGGGGCCGAGCAGTACTTC

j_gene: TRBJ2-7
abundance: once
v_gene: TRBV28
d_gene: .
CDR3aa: CASSFPGQKTSYEQYF
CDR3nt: TGTGCCAGCAGTTTTCCCGGACAGAAGACTTCCTACGAGCAGTACTTC

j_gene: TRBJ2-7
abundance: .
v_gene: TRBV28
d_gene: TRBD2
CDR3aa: CASSLWGGAYEQYF
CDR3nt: TGTGCCAGCAGTCTATGGGGGGGTGCCTACGAGCAGTACTTC

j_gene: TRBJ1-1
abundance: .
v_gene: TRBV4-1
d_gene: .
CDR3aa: CASSQKGIRDIQAFF
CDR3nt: TGCGCCAGCAGCCAAAAGGGGATACGGGATATACAAGCTTTCTTT

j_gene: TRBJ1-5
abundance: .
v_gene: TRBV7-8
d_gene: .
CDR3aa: CASSSPRGTGRDQPQHF
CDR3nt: TGTGCCAGCAGCTCCCCCAGAGGGACGGGTAGGGATCAGCCCCAGCATTTT

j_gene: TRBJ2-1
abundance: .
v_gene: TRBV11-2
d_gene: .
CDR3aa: CASSPGTYNEQFF
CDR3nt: TGTGCCAGCTCTCCGGGAACGTACAATGAGCAGTTCTTC

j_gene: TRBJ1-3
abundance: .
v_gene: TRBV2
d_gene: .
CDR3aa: CASISGAGNTIYF
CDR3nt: TGTGCCAGCATCAGTGGAGCTGGAAACACCATATATTTT

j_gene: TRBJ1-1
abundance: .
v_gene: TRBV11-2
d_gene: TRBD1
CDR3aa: CASSLLLNLRGLDTEAFF
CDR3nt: TGTGCCAGCAGCTTACTCCTAAACCTCAGGGGGCTCGACACTGAAGCTTTCTTT

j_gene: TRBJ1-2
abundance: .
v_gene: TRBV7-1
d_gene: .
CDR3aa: CASSLVKQGNYGYTF
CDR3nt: TGTGCCAGCAGCTTGGTTAAACAGGGTAACTATGGCTACACCTTC

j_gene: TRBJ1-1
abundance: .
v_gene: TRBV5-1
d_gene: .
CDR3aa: CASSVEGRNTEAFF
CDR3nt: TGCGCCAGCAGCGTCGAGGGAAGGAACACTGAAGCTTTCTTT

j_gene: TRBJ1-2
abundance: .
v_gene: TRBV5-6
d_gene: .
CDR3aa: CASSPRFRGGYTF
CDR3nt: TGTGCCAGCAGCCCACGTTTTAGGGGCGGCTACACCTTC

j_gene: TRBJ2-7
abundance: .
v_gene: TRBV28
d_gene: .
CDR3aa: CASSPRGLPSYEQYF
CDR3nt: TGTGCCAGCAGTCCACGGGGCCTCCCGTCCTACGAGCAGTACTTC

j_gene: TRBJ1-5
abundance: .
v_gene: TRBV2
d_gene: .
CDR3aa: CASSEGATGGVQPQHF
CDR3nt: TGTGCCAGCAGTGAAGGGGCGACAGGAGGGGTTCAGCCCCAGCATTTT

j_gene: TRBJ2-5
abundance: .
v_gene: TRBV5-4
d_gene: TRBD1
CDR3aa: CASSWTGGALETQYF
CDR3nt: TGTGCCAGCAGTTGGACAGGGGGCGCTTTGGAGACCCAGTACTTC

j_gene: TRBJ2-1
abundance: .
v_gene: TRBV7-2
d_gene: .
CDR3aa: CASSHGGTATFEQFF
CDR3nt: TGTGCCAGCAGCCATGGAGGGACTGCGACTTTTGAGCAGTTCTTC

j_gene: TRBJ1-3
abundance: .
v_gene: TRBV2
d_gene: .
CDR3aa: CASSDYSGGGNTIYF
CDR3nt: TGTGCCAGCAGTGATTATTCGGGCGGCGGAAACACCATATATTTT

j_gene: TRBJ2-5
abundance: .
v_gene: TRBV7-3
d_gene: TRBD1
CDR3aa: CASSPDRGHRETQYF
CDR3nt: TGTGCCAGCAGCCCGGACAGGGGGCATCGGGAGACCCAGTACTTC

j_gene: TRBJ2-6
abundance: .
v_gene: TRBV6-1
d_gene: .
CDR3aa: CASSEALLGANVLTF
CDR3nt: TGTGCCAGCAGTGAAGCGCTTCTTGGGGCCAACGTCCTGACTTTC

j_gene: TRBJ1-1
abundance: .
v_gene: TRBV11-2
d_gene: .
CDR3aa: CASSLGGHRVAEAFF
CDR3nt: TGTGCCAGCAGCTTGGGTGGACACCGCGTCGCTGAAGCTTTCTTT

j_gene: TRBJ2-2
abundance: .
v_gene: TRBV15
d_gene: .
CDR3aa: CATSRVNTGELFF
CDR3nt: TGTGCCACCAGCAGAGTGAACACCGGGGAGCTGTTTTTT

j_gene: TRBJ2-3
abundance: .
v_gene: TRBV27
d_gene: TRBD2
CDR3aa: CASSLSWVILAGGPGDTQYF
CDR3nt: TGTGCCAGCAGTTTATCCTGGGTCATACTAGCGGGAGGGCCGGGAGATACGCAGTATTTT

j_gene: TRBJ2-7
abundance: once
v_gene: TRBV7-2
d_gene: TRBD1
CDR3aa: CASSARTGYEQYF
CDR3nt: TGTGCCAGCAGCGCGCGGACAGGCTACGAGCAGTACTTC

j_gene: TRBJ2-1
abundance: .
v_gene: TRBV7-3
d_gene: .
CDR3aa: CASSSGYNEQFF
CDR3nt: TGTGCCAGCAGCTCGGGGTACAATGAGCAGTTCTTC

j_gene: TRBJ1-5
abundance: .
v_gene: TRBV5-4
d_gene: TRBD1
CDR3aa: CASSLGTGKNQPQHF
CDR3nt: TGTGCCAGCAGCTTGGGGACAGGGAAAAATCAGCCCCAGCATTTT

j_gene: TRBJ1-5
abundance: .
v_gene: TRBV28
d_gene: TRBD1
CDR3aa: CASAGTGTRRQHF
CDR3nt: TGTGCCAGCGCCGGGACAGGGACCCGCCGACAGCATTTT

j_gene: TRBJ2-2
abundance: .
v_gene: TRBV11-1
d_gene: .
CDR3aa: CTSSLRSGVAGELFF
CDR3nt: TGTACCAGCAGCTTACGGTCGGGGGTAGCCGGGGAGCTGTTTTTT

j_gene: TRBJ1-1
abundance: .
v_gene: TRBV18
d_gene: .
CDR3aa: CASSPRQGTDTEAFF
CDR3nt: TGTGCCAGCTCACCACGCCAGGGCACTGACACTGAAGCTTTCTTT

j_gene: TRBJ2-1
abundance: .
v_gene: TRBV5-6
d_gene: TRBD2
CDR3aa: CASSRLAGDYNEQFF
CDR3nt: TGTGCCAGCAGCCGTCTAGCGGGAGACTACAATGAGCAGTTCTTC

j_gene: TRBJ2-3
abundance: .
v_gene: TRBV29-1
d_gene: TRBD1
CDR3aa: CSAHRGQADTQYF
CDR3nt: TGCAGCGCCCACAGGGGGCAGGCAGATACGCAGTATTTT